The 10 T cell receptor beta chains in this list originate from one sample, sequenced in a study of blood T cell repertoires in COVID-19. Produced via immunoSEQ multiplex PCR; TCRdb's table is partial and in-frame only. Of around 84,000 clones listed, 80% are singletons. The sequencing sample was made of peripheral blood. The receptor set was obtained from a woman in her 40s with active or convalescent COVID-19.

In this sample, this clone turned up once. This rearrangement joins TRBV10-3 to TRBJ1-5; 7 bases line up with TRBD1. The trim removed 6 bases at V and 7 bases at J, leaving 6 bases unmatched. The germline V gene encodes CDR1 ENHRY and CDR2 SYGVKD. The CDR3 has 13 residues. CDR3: CAIRLTGRQPQHF. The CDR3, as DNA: TGTGCCATCAGGCTGACAGGGAGGCAGCCCCAGCATTTT.

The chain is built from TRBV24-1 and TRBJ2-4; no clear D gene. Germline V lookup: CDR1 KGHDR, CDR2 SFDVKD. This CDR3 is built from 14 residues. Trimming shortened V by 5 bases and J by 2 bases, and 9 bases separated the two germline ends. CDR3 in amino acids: CATSAASSKNIQYF. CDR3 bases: TGTGCCACCAGTGCCGCGTCCTCCAAAAACATTCAGTACTTC.

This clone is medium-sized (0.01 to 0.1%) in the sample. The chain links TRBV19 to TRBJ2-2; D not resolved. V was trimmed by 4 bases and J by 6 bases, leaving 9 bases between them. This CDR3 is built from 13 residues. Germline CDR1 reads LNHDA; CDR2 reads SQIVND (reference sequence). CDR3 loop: CASSNQVAGELFF. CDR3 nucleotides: TGTGCCAGTAGTAACCAGGTGGCCGGGGAGCTGTTTTTT.

CDR3 protein: CASKGAGRTDTQYF. The CDR3 DNA follows: TGTGCCAGCAAGGGAGCAGGCCGCACAGATACGCAGTATTTT. The gene calls are TRBV28 and TRBJ2-3; D is perhaps TRBD2 (5 bases). Germline CDR1 reads MDHEN; CDR2 reads SYDVKM. Trimming cost V 7 bases and J 1 base, with 12 bases left between them. The CDR3 contains 14 residues.

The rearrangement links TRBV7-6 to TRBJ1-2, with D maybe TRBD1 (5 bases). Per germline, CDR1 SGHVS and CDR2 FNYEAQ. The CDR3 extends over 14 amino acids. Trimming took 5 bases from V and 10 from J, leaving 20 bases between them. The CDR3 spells CASSPSPAGSDYTF. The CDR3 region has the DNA TGTGCCAGCAGCCCAAGCCCGGCAGGGTCGGACTACACCTTC. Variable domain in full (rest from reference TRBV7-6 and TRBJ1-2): GAGVSQSPRYKVTKRGQDVALRCDPISGHVSLYWYRQALGQGPEFLTYFNYEAQQDKSGLPNDRFSAERPEGSISTLTIQRTEQRDSAMYRCASSPSPAGSDYTFGSGTRLTVV.

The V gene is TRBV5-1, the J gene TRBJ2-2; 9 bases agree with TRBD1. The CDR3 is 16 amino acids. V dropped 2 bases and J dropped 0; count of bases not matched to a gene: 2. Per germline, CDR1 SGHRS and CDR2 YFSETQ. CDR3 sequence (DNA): TGCGCCAGCAGCTTCACAGGGGGCACGAACACCGGGGAGCTGTTTTTT. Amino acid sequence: CASSFTGGTNTGELFF.

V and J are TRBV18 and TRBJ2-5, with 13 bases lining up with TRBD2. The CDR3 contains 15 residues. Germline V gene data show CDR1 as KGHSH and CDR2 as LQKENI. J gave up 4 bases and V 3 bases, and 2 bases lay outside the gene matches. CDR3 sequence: CASSPGLAGVETQYF. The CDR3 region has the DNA TGTGCCAGCTCACCCGGACTAGCGGGAGTAGAGACCCAGTACTTC. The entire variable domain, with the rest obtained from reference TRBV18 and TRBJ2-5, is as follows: NAGVMQNPRHLVRRRGQEARLRCSPMKGHSHVYWYRQLPEEGLKFMVYLQKENIIDESGMPKERFSAEFPKEGPSILRIQQVVRGDSAAYFCASSPGLAGVETQYFGPGTRLLVL.

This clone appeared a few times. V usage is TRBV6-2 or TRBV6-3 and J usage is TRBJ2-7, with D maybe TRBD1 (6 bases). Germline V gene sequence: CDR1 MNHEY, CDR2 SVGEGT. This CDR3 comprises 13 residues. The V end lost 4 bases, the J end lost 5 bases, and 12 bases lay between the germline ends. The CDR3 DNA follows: TGTGCCAGCAGTTTACAGGGCTGGGACGAGCAGTACTTC. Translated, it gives CASSLQGWDEQYF.

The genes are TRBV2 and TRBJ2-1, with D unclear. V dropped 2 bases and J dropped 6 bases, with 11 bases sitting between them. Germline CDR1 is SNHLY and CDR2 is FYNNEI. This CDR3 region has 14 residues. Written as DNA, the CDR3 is TGTGCCAGCAGTGAATCCCGACAAGGCAATGAGCAGTTCTTC. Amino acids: CASSESRQGNEQFF.

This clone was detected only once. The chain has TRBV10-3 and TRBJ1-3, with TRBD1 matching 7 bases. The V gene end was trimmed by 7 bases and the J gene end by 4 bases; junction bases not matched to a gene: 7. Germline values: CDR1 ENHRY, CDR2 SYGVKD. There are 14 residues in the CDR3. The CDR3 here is CAITPTGIGNTIYF. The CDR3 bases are TGTGCCATCACCCCGACAGGGATCGGAAACACCATATATTTT.